Described below is a single T cell receptor beta chain sequence and its context. The record originates from a study of blood T cell repertoires in COVID-19. Across the whole study: Samples taken during acute and convalescent COVID-19 were collected in the United States, Italy and Spain. T cells, B-cell-depleted T cells, or PBMCs provided the cDNA or gDNA that served as material.

The CDR3 contains 13 residues. V lost 0 bases, J lost 3 bases, and 6 bases lay in between. CDR1 and CDR2 (germline): MNHEY, SMNVEV (reference sequence). Authors' processing steps: The authors estimated nucleated cell counts from reference gene primer amplification. Profiling relied on immunoSEQ multiplex PCR, and the TCRdb table lists in-frame clones only, not all of them. The DNA was the basis for D and trimming; V, J and clone size are from that table. The repertoire holds around 42,000 clones, with about 80% as singletons. The gene calls are TRBV27 and TRBJ2-7; D call uncertain. The clonotype was recovered from a man aged 80 or over with active or convalescent COVID-19. The specimen was peripheral blood. The CDR3 DNA sequence: TGTGCCAGCAGTTTATCCCCGTACTACGAGCAGTACTTC. Its translation: CASSLSPYYEQYF.